Listed below are T cell receptor beta chains from one sample, sequenced in a study of cytomegalovirus exposure and HLA in healthy donors. Measured with immunoSEQ multiplex PCR; TCRdb has only the in-frame clones, and not every one. In the table there are some 140,000 clones, less than 85% of which are singletons. Material: PBMCs. These receptors all come from a woman aged 45 to 65 in good health and CMV-seropositive. CDR3s include the opening cysteine and the closing phenylalanine or tryptophan. A D gene is named only where the DNA matches it firmly. Not every row has a clone size; where given, it reads once, few, many or a size class.

CDR3aa,CDR3nt,j_gene,v_gene,abundance,d_gene
CASSSQGNEQYF,TGTGCCAGCAGCTCACAGGGGAACGAGCAGTACTTC,TRBJ2-7,TRBV7-6,once,TRBD1
CASSYSSGEYF,TGTGCCAGCAGTTACTCGTCGGGGGAGTACTTC,TRBJ2-7,TRBV6-5,NA,NA
CASSLVSNYGYTF,TGTGCCAGCAGCTTGGTATCTAACTATGGCTACACCTTC,TRBJ1-2,TRBV5-6,NA,NA
CASSLRGQGVEQYF,TGTGCCAGCAGTTTGCGGGGACAGGGGGTCGAGCAGTACTTC,TRBJ2-7,TRBV28,NA,TRBD1
CASSAGVINQPQHF,TGTGCCAGCAGTGCAGGGGTGATCAATCAGCCCCAGCATTTT,TRBJ1-5,TRBV27,NA,NA
CASSPPSFGVTQYF,TGTGCCAGCTCACCACCCAGCTTCGGGGTTACGCAGTATTTT,TRBJ2-3,TRBV18,NA,NA
CASSASPGETIYF,TGTGCCAGCAGTGCGTCGCCGGGAGAAACCATATATTTT,TRBJ1-3,TRBV6-4,NA,NA
CASSLGPLPTYEQYF,TGTGCCAGCAGCTTAGGGCCGCTCCCTACCTACGAGCAGTACTTC,TRBJ2-7,TRBV13,few,NA
CASSSQTGGLNSPLHF,TGTGCCAGCAGCAGCCAGACAGGGGGCCTAAATTCACCCCTCCACTTT,TRBJ1-6,TRBV7-9,NA,TRBD1
CAISDGERGGYNEQFF,TGTGCCATCAGTGATGGGGAGCGGGGGGGCTACAATGAGCAGTTCTTC,TRBJ2-1,TRBV10-3,once,TRBD2
CASSLSGGLGYGYTF,TGTGCCAGCAGCCTATCAGGGGGCTTGGGCTATGGCTACACCTTC,TRBJ1-2,TRBV7-8,NA,TRBD1
CATSVRGPRETQYF,TGTGCCACCAGCGTCAGGGGGCCGAGGGAGACCCAGTACTTC,TRBJ2-5,TRBV15,NA,TRBD1
CSSSENLQGYEQYF,TGTTCCAGCAGCGAAAACCTACAGGGTTACGAGCAGTACTTC,TRBJ2-7,TRBV7-9,once,NA
CASSLNKNTEAFF,TGTGCCAGCAGCTTAAACAAGAACACTGAAGCTTTCTTT,TRBJ1-1,TRBV7-2,NA,NA
CASSIQNEQFF,TGTGCCAGCAGCATCCAAAATGAGCAGTTCTTC,TRBJ2-1,TRBV9,NA,NA
CASSILKGSSYEQYF,TGTGCCAGCAGTATCCTGAAGGGGTCCTCCTACGAGCAGTACTTC,TRBJ2-7,TRBV5-4,NA,NA
CAISGGDSLSGNTIYF,TGTGCCATCAGTGGGGGGGACAGTCTCTCTGGAAACACCATATATTTT,TRBJ1-3,TRBV10-3,NA,TRBD1
CASSSVDRREQYF,TGTGCCAGCAGCTCCGTGGACAGGCGCGAGCAGTACTTC,TRBJ2-7,TRBV7-2,once,TRBD1
CASRSTGINNSPLHF,TGTGCCAGCAGATCCACAGGGATCAATAATTCACCCCTCCACTTT,TRBJ1-6,TRBV28,NA,NA
CSAGVGTEAFF,TGCAGCGCCGGTGTCGGCACTGAAGCTTTCTTT,TRBJ1-1,TRBV29-1,NA,NA
CASSPRGSPSYNEQFF,TGTGCCAGCAGTCCCCGGGGGTCGCCGTCCTACAATGAGCAGTTCTTC,TRBJ2-1,TRBV9,NA,NA
CASSFLMTDIREKLFF,TGTGCCAGCAGCTTTTTGATGACGGACATTCGTGAAAAACTGTTTTTT,TRBJ1-4,TRBV11-2,few,NA
CSGFQGGSGYTF,TGCAGCGGTTTCCAAGGGGGCTCTGGCTACACCTTC,TRBJ1-2,TRBV29-1,NA,TRBD1
CASSYSFGMETQYF,TGTGCCAGCAGTTACAGTTTCGGGATGGAGACCCAGTACTTC,TRBJ2-5,TRBV27,NA,NA
CASSPQTGGVGNEQFF,TGTGCCAGCAGCCCCCAGACAGGGGGCGTGGGTAATGAGCAGTTCTTC,TRBJ2-1,TRBV9,NA,TRBD1
CASSLNPRNYGYTF,TGTGCCAGCAGTTTGAACCCCAGGAACTATGGCTACACCTTC,TRBJ1-2,TRBV28,NA,NA
CASTPEGDYEQYF,TGTGCCAGTACCCCCGAGGGGGACTACGAGCAGTACTTC,TRBJ2-7,TRBV19,NA,NA
CAWRLRRGSYNEQFF,TGTGCCTGGAGATTAAGGAGGGGCAGCTACAATGAGCAGTTCTTC,TRBJ2-1,TRBV30,NA,NA
CAWSPGVNQPQHF,TGTGCCTGGAGTCCCGGGGTCAATCAGCCCCAGCATTTT,TRBJ1-5,TRBV30,NA,NA
CASSGGSGTQSTDTQYF,TGCGCCAGCAGCGGGGGATCCGGGACACAGAGCACAGATACGCAGTATTTT,TRBJ2-3,TRBV5-1,NA,NA
CASSLTGENQPQHF,TGTGCCAGTAGCCTGACAGGAGAGAATCAGCCCCAGCATTTT,TRBJ1-5,TRBV19,NA,NA
CASSPNGGGANTGELFF,TGTGCCAGCAGTCCTAACGGGGGTGGGGCGAACACCGGGGAGCTGTTTTTT,TRBJ2-2,TRBV7-3,NA,NA
CASSLEGNSYEQYF,TGCGCCAGCAGCTTGGAGGGGAACTCCTACGAGCAGTACTTC,TRBJ2-7,TRBV5-1,NA,NA
CASSYSGTPSTDTQYF,TGCGCCAGCAGCTACTCCGGGACTCCAAGCACAGATACGCAGTATTTT,TRBJ2-3,TRBV5-1,NA,NA
CASSLLGGGEGEQFF,TGCGCCAGCAGCTTGTTGGGCGGGGGGGAGGGTGAGCAGTTCTTC,TRBJ2-1,TRBV5-1,NA,TRBD2
CASRFGTGGGNEQFF,TGCGCCAGCCGATTTGGGACAGGGGGGGGCAATGAGCAGTTCTTC,TRBJ2-1,TRBV5-1,NA,TRBD1
CASSLGGAGGPGANVLTF,TGTGCCAGCAGCTTGGGGGGTGCGGGGGGGCCTGGGGCCAACGTCCTGACTTTC,TRBJ2-6,TRBV5-4,NA,TRBD2
CASSPDTQETQYF,TGTGCCAGCAGCCCCGACACTCAAGAGACCCAGTACTTC,TRBJ2-5,TRBV2,NA,NA
CASSSRGGHYEQYF,TGTGCCAGCAGCTCCCGGGGGGGGCACTACGAGCAGTACTTC,TRBJ2-7,TRBV7-2,few,TRBD2
CASSSGQRGAADTQYF,TGTGCCAGCAGCTCGGGCCAGCGGGGGGCGGCAGATACGCAGTATTTT,TRBJ2-3,TRBV7-2,NA,TRBD2
CASSFQGARTEAFF,TGTGCCAGCAGCTTTCAGGGGGCAAGGACTGAAGCTTTCTTT,TRBJ1-1,TRBV11-3,few,TRBD1
CAIGALGEQYF,TGTGCCATCGGGGCCCTGGGGGAGCAGTACTTC,TRBJ2-7,TRBV10-3,once,NA
CASSLGDRGNTEAFF,TGTGCCAGCAGCTTGGGGGACAGGGGGAACACTGAAGCTTTCTTT,TRBJ1-1,TRBV5-8,NA,TRBD1
CSVGGGNTEAFF,TGCAGCGTTGGAGGAGGGAACACTGAAGCTTTCTTT,TRBJ1-1,TRBV29-1,NA,NA
CASSQSGGSNQPQHF,TGCGCCAGCAGCCAGTCAGGGGGGAGCAATCAGCCCCAGCATTTT,TRBJ1-5,TRBV4-3,few,TRBD1
CASSVDRGAGELFF,TGTGCCAGCAGTGTCGATCGGGGAGCCGGGGAGCTGTTTTTT,TRBJ2-2,TRBV6-4,NA,NA
CASSFTGGETQYF,TGTGCCAGCAGCTTTACCGGAGGGGAGACCCAGTACTTC,TRBJ2-5,TRBV7-3,NA,NA
CASSPTGVGDRPQHF,TGTGCCAGCTCACCAACCGGGGTCGGGGATCGGCCCCAGCATTTT,TRBJ1-5,TRBV18,NA,NA
CSVESWQVNEQFF,TGCAGCGTTGAATCCTGGCAGGTCAATGAGCAGTTCTTC,TRBJ2-1,TRBV29-1,NA,NA
CASSRTGHSGNQPQHF,TGTGCCAGCAGCCGGACAGGCCATAGTGGCAATCAGCCCCAGCATTTT,TRBJ1-5,TRBV4-2,NA,TRBD1
CASSQRGGYDTGELFF,TGCGCCAGCAGCCAACGAGGGGGATACGACACCGGGGAGCTGTTTTTT,TRBJ2-2,TRBV4-1,NA,NA
CASSAEAEQFF,TGTGCCAGCAGTGCGGAGGCGGAGCAGTTCTTC,TRBJ2-1,TRBV6-6,NA,NA
CASSLAAGISGNTIYF,TGCGCCAGCAGCTTGGCCGCAGGGATCTCTGGAAACACCATATATTTT,TRBJ1-3,TRBV5-1,NA,NA
CASSGGTGGRETQYF,TGTGCCAGCAGTGGGGGGACAGGGGGCCGGGAGACCCAGTACTTC,TRBJ2-5,TRBV6-1,NA,TRBD1
CASSGTVYNSPLHF,TGTGCCAGCAGTGGGACAGTCTATAATTCACCCCTCCACTTT,TRBJ1-6,TRBV2,NA,NA
CARGQGSSPLHF,TGTGCCCGGGGACAGGGAAGTTCACCCCTCCACTTT,TRBJ1-6,TRBV30,NA,TRBD1
CSVADKNTGELFF,TGCAGCGTCGCGGACAAGAACACCGGGGAGCTGTTTTTT,TRBJ2-2,TRBV29-1,NA,NA
CASSDLSLAGNTIYF,TGTGCCAGCAGCGACCTATCCCTAGCGGGAAACACCATATATTTT,TRBJ1-3,TRBV7-9,NA,NA
CASEGQGGYEQYF,TGTGCCAGCGAGGGCCAGGGAGGCTACGAGCAGTACTTC,TRBJ2-7,TRBV28,NA,NA